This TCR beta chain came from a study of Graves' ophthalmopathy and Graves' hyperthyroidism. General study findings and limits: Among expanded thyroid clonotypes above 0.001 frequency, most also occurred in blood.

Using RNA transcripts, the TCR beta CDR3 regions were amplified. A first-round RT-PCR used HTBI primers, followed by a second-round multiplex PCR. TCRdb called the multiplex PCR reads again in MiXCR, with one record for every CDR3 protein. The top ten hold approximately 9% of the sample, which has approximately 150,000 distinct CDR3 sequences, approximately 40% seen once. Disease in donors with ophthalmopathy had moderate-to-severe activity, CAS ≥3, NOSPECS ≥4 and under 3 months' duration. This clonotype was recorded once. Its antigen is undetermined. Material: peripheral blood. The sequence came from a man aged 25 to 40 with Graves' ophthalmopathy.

The CDR3 is CASRPGGLTMNTEAFF. The DNA of the CDR3 is TGTGCCAGCAGGCCTGGGGGGCTGACCATGAACACTGAAGCTTTCTTT. V and J are TRBV13 and TRBJ1-1, with a possible D match to TRBD1 (6 bases). The CDR3 runs 16 residues. V was shortened by 6 bases and J by 0 bases, with 17 bases between the two germline ends. Germline CDR1 reads PRHDT; CDR2 reads FYEKMQ (reference sequence).